The entry below gives a single T cell receptor beta chain sequence along with its context. The sample originates from a study of blood T cell repertoires in COVID-19. The assay was immunoSEQ multiplex PCR, and TCRdb's table has in-frame clones only and misses some. The sample has more than 300,000 clones, about nine tenths seen once. V lost 6 bases, J lost 1 base, and 18 bases lay in between. Per the germline V gene, CDR1 is SGHRS and CDR2 is YFSETQ. This CDR3 region has 16 residues. The sample taken for sequencing was PBMCs or T cells enriched from blood (not recorded which). The V call is TRBV5-1, the J call TRBJ2-3; tentative D call: TRBD1 (7 bases). This sequence was found in a young woman who had recovered from COVID-19. This chain's CDR3 is CASTPAGGWGTDTQYF. Written as DNA, the CDR3 is TGCGCCAGCACCCCGGCAGGGGGGTGGGGCACAGATACGCAGTATTTT.